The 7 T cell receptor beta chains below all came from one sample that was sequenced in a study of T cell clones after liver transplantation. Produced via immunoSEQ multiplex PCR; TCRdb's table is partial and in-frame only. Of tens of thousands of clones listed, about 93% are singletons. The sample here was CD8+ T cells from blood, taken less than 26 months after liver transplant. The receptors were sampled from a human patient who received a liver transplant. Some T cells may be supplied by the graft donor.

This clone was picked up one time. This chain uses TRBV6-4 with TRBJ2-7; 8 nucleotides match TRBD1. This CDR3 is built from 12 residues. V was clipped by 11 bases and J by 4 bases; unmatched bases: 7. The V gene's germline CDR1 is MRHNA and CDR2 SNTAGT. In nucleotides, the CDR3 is TGTGCCTGGACAGGGACACCTTACGAGCAGTACTTC. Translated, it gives CAWTGTPYEQYF.

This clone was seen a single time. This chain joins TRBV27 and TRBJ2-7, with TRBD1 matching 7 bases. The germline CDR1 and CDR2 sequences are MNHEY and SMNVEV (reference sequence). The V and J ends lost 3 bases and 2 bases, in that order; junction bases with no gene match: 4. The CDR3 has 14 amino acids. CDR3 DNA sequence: TGTGCCAGCAGTTTCTCGACAGGGACCTACGAGCAGTACTTC. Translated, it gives CASSFSTGTYEQYF.

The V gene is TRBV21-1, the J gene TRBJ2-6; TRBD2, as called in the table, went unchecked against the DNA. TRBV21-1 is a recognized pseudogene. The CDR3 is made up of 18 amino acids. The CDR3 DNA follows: TGTGCCAGCAGCAACCTTCCTGCGCGTCCCTGTCGGGCCAACGTCCTGACTTTC. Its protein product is CASSNLPARPCRANVLTF.

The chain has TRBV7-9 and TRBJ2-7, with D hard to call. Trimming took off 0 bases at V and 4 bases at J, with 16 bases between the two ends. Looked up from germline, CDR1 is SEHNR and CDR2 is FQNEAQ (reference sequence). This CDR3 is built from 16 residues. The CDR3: CASSLAGGDLGYEQYF. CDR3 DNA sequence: TGTGCCAGCAGCTTAGCAGGCGGTGACCTCGGGTACGAGCAGTACTTC.

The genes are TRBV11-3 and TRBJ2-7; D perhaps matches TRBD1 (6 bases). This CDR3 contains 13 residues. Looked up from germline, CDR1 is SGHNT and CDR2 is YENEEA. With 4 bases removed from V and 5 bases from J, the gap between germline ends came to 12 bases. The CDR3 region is CASSSIRGDEQYF. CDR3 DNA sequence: TGTGCCAGCAGCTCCATCAGGGGTGACGAGCAGTACTTC. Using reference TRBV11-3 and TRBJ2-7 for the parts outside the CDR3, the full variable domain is EAGVVQSPRYKIIEKKQPVAFWCNPISGHNTLYWYLQNLGQGPELLIRYENEEAVDDSQLPKDRFSAERLKGVDSTLKIQPAELGDSAVYLCASSSIRGDEQYFGPGTRLTVT.

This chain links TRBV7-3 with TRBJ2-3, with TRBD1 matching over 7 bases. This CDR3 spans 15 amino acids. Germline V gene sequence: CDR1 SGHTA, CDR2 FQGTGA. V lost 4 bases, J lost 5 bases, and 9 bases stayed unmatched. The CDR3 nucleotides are TGTGCCAGCAGCTCCCTAGGGGGCGAGGGAGATACGCAGTATTTT. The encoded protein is CASSSLGGEGDTQYF. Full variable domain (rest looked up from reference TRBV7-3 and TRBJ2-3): GAGVSQTPSNKVTEKGKYVELRCDPISGHTALYWYRQSLGQGPEFLIYFQGTGAADDSGLPNDRFFAVRPEGSVSTLKIQRTERGDSAVYLCASSSLGGEGDTQYFGPGTRLTVL.

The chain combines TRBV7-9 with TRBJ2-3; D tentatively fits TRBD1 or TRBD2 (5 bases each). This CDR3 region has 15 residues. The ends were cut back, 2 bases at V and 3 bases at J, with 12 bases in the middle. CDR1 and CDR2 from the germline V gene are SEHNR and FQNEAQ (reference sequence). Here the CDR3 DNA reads TGTGCCAGCAGCTTACCCGGGACCGTGACAGATACGCAGTATTTT. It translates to CASSLPGTVTDTQYF.